This section outlines one T cell receptor (beta chain) sequence together with its context. Its antigen is unidentified. The table came from immunoSEQ multiplex PCR; TCRdb's copy has only in-frame clones and leaves some out. The sample contains roughly 150,000 clones, around nine tenths of which appear only once. These data belong to a study of T cell responses to AZD1222 COVID-19 vaccine. Study-level information: Analysis merged second doses at about 4 or about 12 weeks.

Per the germline V gene, CDR1 is LNHDA and CDR2 is SQIVND (reference sequence). This CDR3 has 13 residues. Trimming removed 6 bases from V and 5 bases from J, with 11 bases in between. Findings of the study overall: The sample set comprised mostly white British donors with more females, and clonal diversity was possibly underestimated. Vaccination with two AZD1222 doses was followed by a rise in Spike-specific TCR breadth and depth.

The sequencing here drew on peripheral blood, taken on day 0 of AZD1222 vaccination. The chain is built from TRBV19 and TRBJ1-5; perhaps TRBD1 as D (5 bases). The source of this sequence is an adult in good health. The CDR3 DNA sequence: TGTGCCAGTAGCCGACAGAGCTATCAGCCCCAGCATTTT. Translation: CASSRQSYQPQHF.